Listed here are 9 T cell receptor beta chains from one sample, sequenced in a study of T cell responses to AZD1222 COVID-19 vaccine (dated by TCRdb to 2020 to 2023). The library was generated by the immunoSEQ multiplex PCR assay. Imported from immuneACCESS, the table was reduced by TCRdb to in-frame sequences with V and J called. These copies leave out some clones; in studies compared against another copy, an unresolved V gene accounts for under half, and the cause of the remainder is not known. Across this sample there are about 180,000 clones, with 85% to 90% seen only once. 1.5% to 2% of the sample belongs to the ten largest clones. The time point label, read with the paper, signifies: baseline before first vaccination. Sequences were derived from peripheral blood, sampled on day 0 of AZD1222 vaccination. These receptors came from an adult in good health.

The rearrangement joins TRBV27 to TRBJ2-7; 13 nucleotides agree with TRBD2. V shed 3 bases, J shed 1 base, and the junction held 3 bases outside the gene matches. The V gene's germline CDR1 is MNHEY and CDR2 SMNVEV (reference sequence). The CDR3 sequence is 16 residues long. Here the CDR3 DNA reads TGTGCCAGCAGTTTGAGGACTAGCGGGAGATCCTACGAGCAGTACTTC. This gives the protein CASSLRTSGRSYEQYF.

The V and J genes are TRBV28 and TRBJ1-2, with 9 bases matching TRBD1. The CDR3 has 15 amino acids. The germline gives CDR1 MDHEN, CDR2 SYDVKM. After removal of 2 bases from V and 5 bases from J, the junction contained 6 bases not matched to a gene. This chain's CDR3 is CASSLQPGQGYGYTF. The CDR3 nucleotides are TGTGCCAGCAGTTTACAACCGGGACAGGGTTATGGCTACACCTTC.

The rearrangement links TRBV6-5 to TRBJ2-7, with 7 bases fitting TRBD1. The germline V gene encodes CDR1 MNHEY and CDR2 SVGAGI. The CDR3 covers 14 residues. Unmatched junction bases numbered 7, after V lost 7 bases and J lost 1 base. The CDR3 loop reads CASTLGTASYEQYF. CDR3 DNA: TGTGCCAGCACCCTCGGGACAGCTTCCTACGAGCAGTACTTC.

Ten or more counts support this clone. The rearrangement joins TRBV7-6 to TRBJ1-5; D gene uncertain. Germline values: CDR1 SGHVS, CDR2 FNYEAQ. This CDR3 has 13 residues. Deletions cut 1 base from V and 6 bases from J, with 7 bases between. The CDR3 protein is CASSLDMGQPQHF. The CDR3 nucleotides read TGTGCCAGCAGCTTAGATATGGGTCAGCCCCAGCATTTT.

The chain links TRBV18 to TRBJ2-3; tentatively, D is TRBD1 or TRBD2 (5 bases each). With 10 bases removed from V and 2 bases from J, the gap between germline ends came to 19 bases. The CDR3 is made up of 15 amino acids. From germline, CDR1 is KGHSH and CDR2 LQKENI. Here the CDR3 reads CATAHPEGNTDTQYF. The CDR3 nucleotides are TGTGCCACCGCCCACCCCGAGGGGAACACAGATACGCAGTATTTT.

The J gene is TRBJ2-5, the V gene TRBV7-2; D is ambiguous. Trimming removed 1 base at V and 4 bases at J, with 4 bases between. The germline V gene encodes CDR1 SGHTA and CDR2 FQGNSA. This CDR3 region has 12 residues. The CDR3 loop is CASSLVGETQYF. CDR3 DNA: TGTGCCAGCAGCTTAGTTGGAGAGACCCAGTACTTC.

The J gene is TRBJ1-2, the V gene TRBV12-3 or TRBV12-4; D unresolved. The ends were cut back, 4 bases at V and 1 base at J, with 7 bases in the middle. This CDR3 comprises 13 residues. As DNA, the CDR3 is TGTGCCAGCAGTTCGGGGTTTAACTATGGCTACACCTTC. Protein product: CASSSGFNYGYTF.

The rearrangement links TRBV24-1 to TRBJ2-5, with TRBD2 identical over 7 bases. The V and J ends lost 3 bases and 1 base, in that order; junction bases with no gene match: 16. This CDR3 region has 19 residues. The V gene's germline CDR1 is KGHDR and CDR2 SFDVKD. CDR3 nucleotides: TGTGCCACCAGTGATCAAAAAAAGTCCCGGGGACTAATCCAAGAGACCCAGTACTTC. Translating it yields CATSDQKKSRGLIQETQYF.

The chain has TRBV19 and TRBJ1-5; D is ambiguous. The CDR3 length is 16 residues. Trimming left V 5 bases short and J 2 bases short, with 16 bases between. Germline CDR1 LNHDA, CDR2 SQIVND (reference sequence). CDR3 coding DNA: TGTGCCAGTAGTTTGCACTCTCTTTCAGGCAATCAGCCCCAGCATTTT. Amino acids: CASSLHSLSGNQPQHF.